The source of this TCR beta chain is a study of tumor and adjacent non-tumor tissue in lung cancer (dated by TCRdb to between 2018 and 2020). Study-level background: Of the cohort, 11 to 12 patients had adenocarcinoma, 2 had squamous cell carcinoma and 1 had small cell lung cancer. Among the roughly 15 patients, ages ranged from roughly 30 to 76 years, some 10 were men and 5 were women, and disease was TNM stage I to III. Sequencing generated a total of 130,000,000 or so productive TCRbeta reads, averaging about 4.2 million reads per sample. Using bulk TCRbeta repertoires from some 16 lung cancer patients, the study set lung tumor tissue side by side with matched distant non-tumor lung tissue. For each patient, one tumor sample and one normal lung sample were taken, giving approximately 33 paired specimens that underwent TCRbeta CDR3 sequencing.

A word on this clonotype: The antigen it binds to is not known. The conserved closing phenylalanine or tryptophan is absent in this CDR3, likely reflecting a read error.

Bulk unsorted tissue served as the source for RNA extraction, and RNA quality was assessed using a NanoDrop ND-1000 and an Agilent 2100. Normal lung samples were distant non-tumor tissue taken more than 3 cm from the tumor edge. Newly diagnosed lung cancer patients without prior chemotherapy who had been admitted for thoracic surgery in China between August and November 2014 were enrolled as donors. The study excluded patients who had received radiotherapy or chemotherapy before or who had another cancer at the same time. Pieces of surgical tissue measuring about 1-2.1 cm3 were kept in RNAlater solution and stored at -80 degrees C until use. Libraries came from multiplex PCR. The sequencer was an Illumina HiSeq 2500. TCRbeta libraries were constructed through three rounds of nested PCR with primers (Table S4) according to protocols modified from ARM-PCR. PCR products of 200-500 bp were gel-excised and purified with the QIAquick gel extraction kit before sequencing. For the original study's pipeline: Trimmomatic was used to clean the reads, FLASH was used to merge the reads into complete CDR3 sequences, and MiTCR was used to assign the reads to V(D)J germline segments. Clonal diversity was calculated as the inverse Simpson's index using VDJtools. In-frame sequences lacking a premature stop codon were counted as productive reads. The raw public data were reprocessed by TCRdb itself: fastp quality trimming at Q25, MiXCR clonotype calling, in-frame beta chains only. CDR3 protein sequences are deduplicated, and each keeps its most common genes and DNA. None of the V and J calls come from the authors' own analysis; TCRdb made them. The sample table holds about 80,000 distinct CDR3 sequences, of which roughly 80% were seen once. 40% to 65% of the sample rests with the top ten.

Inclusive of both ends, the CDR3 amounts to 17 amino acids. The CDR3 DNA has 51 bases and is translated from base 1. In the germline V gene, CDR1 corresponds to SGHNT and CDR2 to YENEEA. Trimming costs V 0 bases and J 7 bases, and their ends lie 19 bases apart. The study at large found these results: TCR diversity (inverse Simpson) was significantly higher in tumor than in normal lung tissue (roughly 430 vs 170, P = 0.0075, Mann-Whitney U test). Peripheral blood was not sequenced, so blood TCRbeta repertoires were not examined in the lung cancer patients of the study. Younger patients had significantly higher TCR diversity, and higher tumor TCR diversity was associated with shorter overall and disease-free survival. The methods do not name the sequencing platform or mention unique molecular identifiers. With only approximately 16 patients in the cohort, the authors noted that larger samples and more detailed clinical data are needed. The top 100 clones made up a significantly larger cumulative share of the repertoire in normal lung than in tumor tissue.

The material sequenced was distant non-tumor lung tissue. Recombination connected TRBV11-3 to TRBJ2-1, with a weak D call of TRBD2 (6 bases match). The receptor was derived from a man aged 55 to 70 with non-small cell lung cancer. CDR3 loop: CASSLDRLTGVGNEQFI. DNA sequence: TGTGCCAGCAGCTTAGATCGACTGACGGGAGTAGGTAATGAGCAGTTCATC.